This T cell receptor (beta chain) appears in the sequencing data of a study of T cells expressing NK-cell markers. Whole-study context: Within the sequenced cohort of eight donors, seven exhibited HCMV seropositivity and one was seronegative.

TCRdb reprocessed the 5' RACE reads and keeps a single row for each CDR3 protein, giving no DNA. The table for this sample gives some 600,000 distinct CDR3 sequences. This CDR3 comprises 15 residues. CDR1 and CDR2 (germline): DFQATT, SNEGSKA (reference sequence). The clonotype originates from a man in his late teens or twenties in good health. The sequencing input was blood T cells: a sorted CD56 or NKG2C T cell subset, CD4+ or CD8+ T cells, or bulk PBMC T cells (not recorded which). This rearrangement joins TRBV20-1 to TRBJ2-7; absent DNA, TCRdb's TRBD1 call cannot be checked. CDR3 region: CSANDGTGFSYEQYF.